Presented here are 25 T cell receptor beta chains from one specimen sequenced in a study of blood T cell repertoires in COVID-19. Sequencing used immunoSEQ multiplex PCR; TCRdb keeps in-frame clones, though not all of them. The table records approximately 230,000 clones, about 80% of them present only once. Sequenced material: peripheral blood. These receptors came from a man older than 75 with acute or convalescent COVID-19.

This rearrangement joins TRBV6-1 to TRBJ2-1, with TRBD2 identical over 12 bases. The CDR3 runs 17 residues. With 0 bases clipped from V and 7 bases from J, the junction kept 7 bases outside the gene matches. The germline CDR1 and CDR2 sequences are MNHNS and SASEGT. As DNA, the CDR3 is TGTGCCAGCAGTGAAGCACCTAGCGGGAGGGCTGGAAATGAGCAGTTCTTC. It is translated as CASSEAPSGRAGNEQFF.

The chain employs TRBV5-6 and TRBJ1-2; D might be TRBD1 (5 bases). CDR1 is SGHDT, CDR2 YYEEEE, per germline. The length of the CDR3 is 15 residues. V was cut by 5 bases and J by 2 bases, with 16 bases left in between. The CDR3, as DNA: TGTGCCAGCAGTCAAGGCTACAGGACGAACTATGGCTACACCTTC. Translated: CASSQGYRTNYGYTF.

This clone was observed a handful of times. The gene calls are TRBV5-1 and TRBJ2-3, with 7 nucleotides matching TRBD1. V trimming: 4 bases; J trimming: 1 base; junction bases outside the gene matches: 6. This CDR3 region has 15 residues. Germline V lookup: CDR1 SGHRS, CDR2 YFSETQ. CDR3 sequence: CASSTRGSRTDTQYF. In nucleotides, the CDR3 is TGCGCCAGCAGCACCAGGGGGAGCCGCACAGATACGCAGTATTTT.

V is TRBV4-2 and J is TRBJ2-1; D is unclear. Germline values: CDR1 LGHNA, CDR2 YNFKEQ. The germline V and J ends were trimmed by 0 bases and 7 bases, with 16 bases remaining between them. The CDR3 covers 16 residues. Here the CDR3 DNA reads TGTGCCAGCAGCCAAGAGCTCTCGGAGCCTGGGAATGAGCAGTTCTTC. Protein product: CASSQELSEPGNEQFF.

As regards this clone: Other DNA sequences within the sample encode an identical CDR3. CDR3 amino acids: CASSLGLAGTGELFF. The CDR3 DNA is TGCGCCAGCAGCTTGGGGCTAGCGGGCACCGGGGAGCTGTTTTTT. V is TRBV5-1 and J is TRBJ2-2; 8 bases align to TRBD2. Per germline, CDR1 SGHRS and CDR2 YFSETQ. Trimming cost V 0 bases and J 4 bases; bases outside gene matches: 2. CDR3 size: 15 residues.

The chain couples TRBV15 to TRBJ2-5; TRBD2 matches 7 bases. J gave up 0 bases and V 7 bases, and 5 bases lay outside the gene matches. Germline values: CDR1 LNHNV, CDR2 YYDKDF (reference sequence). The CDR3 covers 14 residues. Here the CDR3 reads CATTDGGNQETQYF. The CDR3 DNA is TGTGCCACCACTGACGGGGGGAACCAAGAGACCCAGTACTTC.

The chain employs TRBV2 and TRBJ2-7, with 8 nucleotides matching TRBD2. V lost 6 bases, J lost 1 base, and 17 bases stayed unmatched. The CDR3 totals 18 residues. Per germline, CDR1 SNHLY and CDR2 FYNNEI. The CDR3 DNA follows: TGTGCCAGCAGGGATCCTAGCGGGCGTCTTTTAGGGTCCTACGAGCAGTACTTC. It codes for CASRDPSGRLLGSYEQYF.

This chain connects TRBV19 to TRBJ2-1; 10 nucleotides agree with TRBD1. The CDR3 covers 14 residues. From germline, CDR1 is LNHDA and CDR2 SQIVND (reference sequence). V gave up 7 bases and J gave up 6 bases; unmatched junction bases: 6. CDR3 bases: TGTGCCAGTAACACAGGGACAGGGGCCAATGAGCAGTTCTTC. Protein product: CASNTGTGANEQFF. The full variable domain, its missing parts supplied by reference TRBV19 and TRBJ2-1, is DGGITQSPKYLFRKEGQNVTLSCEQNLNHDAMYWYRQDPGQGLRLIYYSQIVNDFQKGDIAEGYSVSREKKESFPLTVTSAQKNPTAFYLCASNTGTGANEQFFGPGTRLTVL.

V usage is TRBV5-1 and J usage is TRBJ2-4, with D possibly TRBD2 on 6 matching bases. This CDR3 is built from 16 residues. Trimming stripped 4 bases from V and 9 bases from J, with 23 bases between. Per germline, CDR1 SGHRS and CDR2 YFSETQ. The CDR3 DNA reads TGCGCCAGCAGCCCTGGGGACTCCGGACGAATCGGCATTCAGTACTTC. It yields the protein CASSPGDSGRIGIQYF.

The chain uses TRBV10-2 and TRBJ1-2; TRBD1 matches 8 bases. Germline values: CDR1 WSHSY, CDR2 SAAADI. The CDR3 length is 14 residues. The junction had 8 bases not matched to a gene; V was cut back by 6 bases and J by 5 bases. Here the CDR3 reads CASSEDRVLYGYTF. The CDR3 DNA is TGCGCCAGCAGCGAGGACAGGGTCTTATATGGCTACACCTTC.

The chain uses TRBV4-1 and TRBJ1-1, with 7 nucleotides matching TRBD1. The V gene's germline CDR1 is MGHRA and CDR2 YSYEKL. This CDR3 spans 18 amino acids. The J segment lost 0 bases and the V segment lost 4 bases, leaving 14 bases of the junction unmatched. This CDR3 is CASSRGTVSLLLNTEAFF. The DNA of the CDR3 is TGCGCCAGCAGCCGAGGGACAGTAAGTCTGCTTTTGAACACTGAAGCTTTCTTT.

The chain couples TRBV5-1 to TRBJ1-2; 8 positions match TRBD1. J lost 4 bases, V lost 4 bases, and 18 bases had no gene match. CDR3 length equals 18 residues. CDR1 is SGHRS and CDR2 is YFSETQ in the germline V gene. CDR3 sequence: CASSPESWTGKSLYGYTF. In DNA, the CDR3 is TGCGCCAGCAGCCCGGAAAGTTGGACAGGGAAAAGTCTCTATGGCTACACCTTC.

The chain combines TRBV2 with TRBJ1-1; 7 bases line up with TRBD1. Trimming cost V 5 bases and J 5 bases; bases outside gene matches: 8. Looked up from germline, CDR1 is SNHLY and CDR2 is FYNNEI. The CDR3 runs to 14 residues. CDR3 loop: CASSNNPGGTEAFF. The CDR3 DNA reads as TGTGCCAGCAGTAACAACCCAGGGGGAACTGAAGCTTTCTTT.

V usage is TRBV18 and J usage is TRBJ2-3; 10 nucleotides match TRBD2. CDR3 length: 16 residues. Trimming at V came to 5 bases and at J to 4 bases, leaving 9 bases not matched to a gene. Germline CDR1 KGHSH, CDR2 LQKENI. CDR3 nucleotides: TGTGCCAGCTCAAATCTAGCGGGGGCTTCCCCAGATACGCAGTATTTT. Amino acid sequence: CASSNLAGASPDTQYF.

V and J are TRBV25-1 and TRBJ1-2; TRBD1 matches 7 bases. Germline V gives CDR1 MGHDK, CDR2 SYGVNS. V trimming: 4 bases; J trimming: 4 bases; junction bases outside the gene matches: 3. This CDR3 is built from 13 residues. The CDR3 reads CASSVGGRYGYTF. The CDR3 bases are TGTGCCAGCAGTGTAGGGGGCCGCTATGGCTACACCTTC.

CDR3 DNA: TGTGCCAGCAGTGGGAAGCGGGGGGCGGAATACGAGCAGTACTTC. This gives the protein CASSGKRGAEYEQYF. The chain employs TRBV2 and TRBJ2-7, with 9 nucleotides matching TRBD2. CDR1 SNHLY and CDR2 FYNNEI come from the germline V gene. This CDR3 has 15 amino acids. V dropped 4 bases and J dropped 4; count of bases not matched to a gene: 8.

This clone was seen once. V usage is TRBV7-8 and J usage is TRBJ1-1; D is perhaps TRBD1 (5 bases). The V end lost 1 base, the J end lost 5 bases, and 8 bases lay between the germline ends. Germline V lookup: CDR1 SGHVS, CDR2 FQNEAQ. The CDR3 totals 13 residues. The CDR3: CASSLGGRTEAFF. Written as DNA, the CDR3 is TGTGCCAGCAGCTTAGGGGGGAGGACTGAAGCTTTCTTT.

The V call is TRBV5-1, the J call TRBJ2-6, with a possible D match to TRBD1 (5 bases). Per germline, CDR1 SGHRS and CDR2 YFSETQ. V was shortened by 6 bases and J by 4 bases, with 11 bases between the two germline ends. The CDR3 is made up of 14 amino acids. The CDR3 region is CASNGRAGANVLTF. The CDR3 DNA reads TGCGCCAGCAACGGCAGGGCCGGGGCCAACGTCCTGACTTTC.

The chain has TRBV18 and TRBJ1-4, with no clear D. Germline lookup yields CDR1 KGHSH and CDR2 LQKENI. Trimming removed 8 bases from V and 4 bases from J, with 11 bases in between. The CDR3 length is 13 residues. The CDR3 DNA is TGTGCCAGCCGCGGGGTCCTTAATGAAAAACTGTTTTTT. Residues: CASRGVLNEKLFF.

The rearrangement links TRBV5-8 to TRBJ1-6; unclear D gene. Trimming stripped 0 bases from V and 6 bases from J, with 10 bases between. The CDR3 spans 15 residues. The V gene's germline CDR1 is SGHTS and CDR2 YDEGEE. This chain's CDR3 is CASSLVSSSNSPLHF. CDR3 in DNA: TGTGCCAGCAGCTTGGTTTCTTCGAGTAATTCACCCCTCCACTTT.

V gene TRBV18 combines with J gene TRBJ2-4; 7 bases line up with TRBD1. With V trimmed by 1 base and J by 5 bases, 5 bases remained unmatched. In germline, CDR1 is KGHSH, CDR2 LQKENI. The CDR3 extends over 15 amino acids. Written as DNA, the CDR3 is TGTGCCAGCTCACCACTCAGGGGGACGGAAAACATTCAGTACTTC. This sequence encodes CASSPLRGTENIQYF.

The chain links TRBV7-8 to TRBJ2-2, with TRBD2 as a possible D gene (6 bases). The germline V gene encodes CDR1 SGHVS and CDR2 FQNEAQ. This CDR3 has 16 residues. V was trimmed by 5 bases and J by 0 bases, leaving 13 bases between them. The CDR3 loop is CASSPQRLANTGELFF. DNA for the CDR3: TGTGCCAGCAGCCCACAGAGACTAGCGAACACCGGGGAGCTGTTTTTT.

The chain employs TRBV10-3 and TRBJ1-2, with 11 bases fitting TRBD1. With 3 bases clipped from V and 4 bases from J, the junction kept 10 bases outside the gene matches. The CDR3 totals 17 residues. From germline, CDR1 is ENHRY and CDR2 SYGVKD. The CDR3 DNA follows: TGTGCCATCAGTGACCTCGCGGGACAGGGGGTAGGCTATGGCTACACCTTC. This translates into CAISDLAGQGVGYGYTF.

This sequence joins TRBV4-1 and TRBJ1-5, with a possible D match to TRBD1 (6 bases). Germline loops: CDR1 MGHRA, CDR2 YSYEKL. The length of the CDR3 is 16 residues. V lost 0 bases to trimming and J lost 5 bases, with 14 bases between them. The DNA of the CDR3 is TGCGCCAGCAGCCAAGATCAGGGGTTCTCGTATCAGCCCCAGCATTTT. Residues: CASSQDQGFSYQPQHF.

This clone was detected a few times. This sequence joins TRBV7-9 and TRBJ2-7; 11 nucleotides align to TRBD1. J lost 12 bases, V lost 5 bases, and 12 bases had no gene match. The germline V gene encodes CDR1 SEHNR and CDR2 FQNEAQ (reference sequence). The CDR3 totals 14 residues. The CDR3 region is CASSHGDRGGAVYF. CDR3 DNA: TGTGCCAGCAGCCATGGGGACAGGGGGGGAGCAGTGTACTTC.